Each of the 15 T cell receptor beta chains below was sequenced from the same sample in a study of cytomegalovirus exposure and HLA in healthy donors. Primers included in the PCR were 60 Vbeta and 13 Jbeta primers. Profiling relied on immunoSEQ multiplex PCR, and the TCRdb table lists in-frame clones only, not all of them. The table has about 270,000 clones, around 65% seen once. What was sequenced was PBMCs. The origin of the receptors is a female donor in good health and CMV-seronegative.

In DNA form, the CDR3 reads TGTGCCACCAGCATCAGGGATCAAGAGACCCAGTACTTC. Amino acids: CATSIRDQETQYF. The chain uses TRBV15 and TRBJ2-5; TRBD1 might be the D (5 bases). The V end lost 4 bases, the J end lost 2 bases, and 8 bases lay between the germline ends. Germline lookup yields CDR1 LNHNV and CDR2 YYDKDF (reference sequence). The CDR3 covers 13 residues.

The J gene is TRBJ2-7, the V gene TRBV28; D remains ambiguous. Trimming took off 6 bases at V and 4 bases at J, with 10 bases between the two ends. This CDR3 contains 12 residues. Germline loops: CDR1 MDHEN, CDR2 SYDVKM. The CDR3 DNA sequence: TGTGCCAGCAGAGAAACAGAGTACGAGCAGTACTTC. Encoded protein: CASRETEYEQYF.

The chain carries TRBV9 and TRBJ2-1; 13 positions agree with TRBD2. CDR3 length: 19 amino acids. Germline CDR1 is SGDLS and CDR2 is YYNGEE. Trimming took 3 bases from V and 4 from J; bases not matched to a gene: 13. CDR3 amino acids: CASSAGLAGVSKVYNEQFF. CDR3 in DNA: TGTGCCAGCAGCGCCGGACTAGCGGGAGTATCGAAAGTTTACAATGAGCAGTTCTTC.

The chain recombines TRBV6-1 with TRBJ2-1; D is possibly TRBD2 (6 bases). This CDR3 has 14 amino acids. CDR1 MNHNS and CDR2 SASEGT come from the germline V gene. The ends were cut back, 7 bases at V and 7 bases at J, with 17 bases in the middle. The CDR3 spells CASTLTSTVNEQFF. The CDR3 DNA follows: TGTGCCAGCACTCTGACTAGTACAGTAAATGAGCAGTTCTTC.

With respect to this clone: At the DNA level, this CDR3 is encoded by other sequences in the same sample as well. The chain carries TRBV5-6 and TRBJ2-5, with D tentatively TRBD1 (6 bases). The length of the CDR3 is 13 residues. With 4 bases removed from V and 4 bases from J, the gap between germline ends came to 11 bases. Germline V gene data show CDR1 as SGHDT and CDR2 as YYEEEE. The CDR3 reads CASSSTGRETQYF. The CDR3 nucleotides read TGTGCCAGCAGCAGCACAGGGAGAGAGACCCAGTACTTC. The variable domain in full, with the rest retrieved from reference TRBV5-6 and TRBJ2-5, is DAGVTQSPTHLIKTRGQQVTLRCSPKSGHDTVSWYQQALGQGPQFIFQYYEEEERQRGNFPDRFSGHQFPNYSSELNVNALLLGDSALYLCASSSTGRETQYFGPGTRLLVL.

The chain carries TRBV15 and TRBJ2-5, with 9 bases that match TRBD1. The last part of the DNA fits TRBJ2-7 better; the J call may be wrong. Germline V gene data show CDR1 as LNHNV and CDR2 as YYDKDF (reference sequence). CDR3 length: 13 residues. The CDR3 region is CATRGDRVTEQYF. The CDR3 coding sequence is TGTGCCACCAGGGGGGACAGGGTAACCGAGCAGTACTTC.

The chain has TRBV6-5 and TRBJ2-2; D unresolved. This CDR3 has 15 residues. V lost 5 bases to trimming and J lost 3 bases, with 13 bases between them. Germline-derived CDR1 and CDR2 are MNHEY and SVGAGI. The CDR3 sequence: CASSRSLRDTGELFF. The CDR3 DNA reads TGTGCCAGCAGTCGTAGCTTGAGAGACACCGGGGAGCTGTTTTTT.

The chain employs TRBV28 and TRBJ2-7, with 10 bases aligning to TRBD1. Germline V gene lookup returns CDR1 MDHEN and CDR2 SYDVKM. Trimming took 6 bases from V and 6 from J; bases not matched to a gene: 14. The CDR3 runs 16 residues. CDR3 sequence (DNA): TGTGCCAGCAGCCCAACTTCGGGACAGGGGCTGAGCGAGCAGTACTTC. This sequence encodes CASSPTSGQGLSEQYF.

This clone was detected only a few times. V and J are TRBV10-3 and TRBJ1-2; the D is unclear. Looked up from germline, CDR1 is ENHRY and CDR2 is SYGVKD. This CDR3 region has 15 residues. V dropped 0 bases and J dropped 4 bases, with 12 bases sitting between them. Written as DNA, the CDR3 is TGTGCCATCAGTGAGTCACCCCAAGTTAGCTATGGCTACACCTTC. Protein product: CAISESPQVSYGYTF.

V gene TRBV7-9 combines with J gene TRBJ1-1, with D perhaps TRBD1 (5 bases). Between the trimmed V and J ends, which lost 8 bases and 1 base, there was a span of 11 bases. Germline V lookup: CDR1 SEHNR, CDR2 FQNEAQ (reference sequence). The CDR3 consists of 13 residues. In DNA form, the CDR3 reads TGTGCCAGCTTTCGGACATCGAACACTGAAGCTTTCTTT. Translating it yields CASFRTSNTEAFF.

The gene calls are TRBV19 and TRBJ2-6; D remains ambiguous. This CDR3 contains 14 residues. The germline CDR1 and CDR2 sequences are LNHDA and SQIVND (reference sequence). V was clipped by 3 bases and J by 0 bases, with 3 bases between them. CDR3 sequence (DNA): TGTGCCAGTAGTATCCTCTCTGGGGCCAACGTCCTGACTTTC. Protein product: CASSILSGANVLTF.

This clone was seen a few times. The V call is TRBV7-2, the J call TRBJ2-7; TRBD2 agrees at 7 bases. From germline, CDR1 is SGHTA and CDR2 FQGNSA. The CDR3 runs to 14 residues. V gave up 2 bases and J gave up 5 bases; unmatched junction bases: 6. This chain's CDR3 is CASSLIAGPHEQYF. The CDR3, as DNA: TGTGCCAGCAGCTTAATAGCGGGCCCACACGAGCAGTACTTC. The full variable domain, in which reference TRBV7-2 and TRBJ2-7 provide the parts outside the CDR3, is GAGVSQSPSNKVTEKGKDVELRCDPISGHTALYWYRQSLGQGLEFLIYFQGNSAPDKSGLPSDRFSAERTGGSVSTLTIQRTQQEDSAVYLCASSLIAGPHEQYFGPGTRLTVT.

This clone showed up just a few times. This chain connects TRBV9 to TRBJ2-7; D gene unclear. Germline CDR1 and CDR2: SGDLS and YYNGEE. The CDR3 spans 12 residues. Trimming shortened V by 0 bases and J by 6 bases, and 7 bases separated the two germline ends. Written as DNA, the CDR3 is TGTGCCAGCAGCGTAGTACCCGGCGAGCAGTACTTC. Translation gives CASSVVPGEQYF. Full variable domain (missing parts from reference TRBV9 and TRBJ2-7): DSGVTQTPKHLITATGQRVTLRCSPRSGDLSVYWYQQSLDQGLQFLIQYYNGEERAKGNILERFSAQQFPDLHSELNLSSLELGDSALYFCASSVVPGEQYFGPGTRLTVT.

The rearrangement joins TRBV18 to TRBJ2-5, with a possible D match to TRBD2 (6 bases). V gave up 4 bases and J gave up 4 bases, with 13 bases separating them. Germline CDR1 is KGHSH and CDR2 is LQKENI. The CDR3 has 14 residues. The CDR3 nucleotides are TGTGCCAGCTCACATACGGGGGATCGAGAGACCCAGTACTTC. Encoded protein: CASSHTGDRETQYF.

The chain uses TRBV4-2 and TRBJ2-2; 8 bases line up with TRBD2. The germline CDR1 and CDR2 sequences are LGHNA and YNFKEQ. J gave up 4 bases and V 6 bases, and 10 bases lay outside the gene matches. CDR3 size: 16 residues. The CDR3 protein is CASRRAGEGITGELFF. The DNA of the CDR3 is TGTGCCAGCAGGAGAGCGGGAGAAGGTATCACCGGGGAGCTGTTTTTT.